This TCR beta chain was identified in a study of cytomegalovirus exposure and HLA in healthy donors. J gave up 7 bases and V 9 bases, and 8 bases lay outside the gene matches. Germline values: CDR1 SNHLY, CDR2 FYNNEI. The CDR3 covers 13 residues. Notes on the study in general: Looking again later, the authors saw that most CMV-associated TCR beta chains seemed HLA-restricted. Follow-up analysis later connected one missense variant in DCLRE1C with trimming of TCR beta V- and J-genes. In a later analysis, at a false discovery rate of 0.05, under 20,000 TCR beta sequences were associated with HLA alleles. A few V segments could not be told apart, such as TRBV6-2 and TRBV6-3, and were left out.

Amplification used 60 Vbeta primers and 13 Jbeta primers. This table comes from immunoSEQ multiplex PCR, and its TCRdb copy is limited to in-frame clones, with some not included. This table has 100,000 to 150,000 clones, less than 85% appearing once. This clone was counted a single time. Its antigen is not known. The sample comprised PBMCs. The receptor was derived from a middle-aged woman in good health and CMV-seropositive. The chain is built from TRBV2 and TRBJ2-5; TRBD2 aligns across 10 bases. The CDR3 DNA sequence: TGTGCCAGTGAAGCGGGGGGGGCGGGGACCCAGTACTTC. Translation gives CASEAGGAGTQYF. The whole variable domain, remainder taken from reference TRBV2 and TRBJ2-5, is EPEVTQTPSHQVTQMGQEVILRCVPISNHLYFYWYRQILGQKVEFLVSFYNNEISEKSEIFDDQFSVERPDGSNFTLKIRSTKLEDSAMYFCASEAGGAGTQYFGPGTRLLVL.